This TCR beta chain was captured by sequencing in a study of cytomegalovirus exposure and HLA in healthy donors. CDR1 and CDR2 (germline): LNHDA, SQIVND (reference sequence). The CDR3 sequence is 15 residues long. Primers: 60 Vbeta forward and 13 Jbeta reverse. Sequencing used immunoSEQ multiplex PCR; TCRdb keeps in-frame clones, though not all of them. The table has about 180,000 clones, roughly 85% seen once. In the case of this clone: Relative to the germline gene, one junction end is altered; a read error may explain this.

Input material: PBMCs. The chain recombines TRBV19 with TRBJ1-5, with D possibly TRBD1 on 5 matching bases. The receptor was isolated from a man aged 40-49 years in good health and CMV-seropositive. CDR3 nucleotide sequence: TGTGCCAGTAGTAAGCGTACAGACAGCAAACAGCCCCAGCATTTT. Protein sequence: CASSKRTDSKQPQHF. The whole variable domain, remainder taken from reference TRBV19 and TRBJ1-5, is DGGITQSPKYLFRKEGQNVTLSCEQNLNHDAMYWYRQDPGQGLRLIYYSQIVNDFQKGDIAEGYSVSREKKESFPLTVTSAQKNPTAFYLCASSKRTDSKQPQHFGDGTRLSIL.